This T cell receptor (beta chain) was identified during a study of blood T cells in healthy people across ages. A second PCR of 7 to 11 cycles used a sample-barcoded 5' primer and a J-beta primer mix. One entry per CDR3 protein, called by TCRdb with MiXCR from the 5' RACE reads. The data contain about 930,000 distinct CDR3 sequences, under 35% of them singletons. Trimming cost V 1 base and J 0 bases, with 12 bases left between them. The CDR3 runs to 16 residues. Germline V lookup: CDR1 MGHRA, CDR2 YSYEKL. Comment on this clonotype: The antigen remains unidentified.

Study-level results: Long-lived donors exceeded aged donors in naive CD4+ cells and diversity. Getting older went along with TCR beta diversity per million T cells dropping roughly linearly.

Isolated per sample were at least 6 million PBMCs. These sequences were also reported in another study, on T cells of mothers and their children. That source adds: An overlap that was slightly higher, though non-significant, was seen in related mother-child pairs versus unrelated pairs.

The sequenced sample consisted of blood. The clonotype was recovered from a woman aged 35 to 49 in good health. J is TRBJ1-2 and V is TRBV4-1, with a possible D match to TRBD1 (5 bases). Written as DNA, the CDR3 is TGCGCCAGCAGCCAAGTGGGGAGGGGCCCTAACTATGGCTACACCTTC. It yields the protein CASSQVGRGPNYGYTF.